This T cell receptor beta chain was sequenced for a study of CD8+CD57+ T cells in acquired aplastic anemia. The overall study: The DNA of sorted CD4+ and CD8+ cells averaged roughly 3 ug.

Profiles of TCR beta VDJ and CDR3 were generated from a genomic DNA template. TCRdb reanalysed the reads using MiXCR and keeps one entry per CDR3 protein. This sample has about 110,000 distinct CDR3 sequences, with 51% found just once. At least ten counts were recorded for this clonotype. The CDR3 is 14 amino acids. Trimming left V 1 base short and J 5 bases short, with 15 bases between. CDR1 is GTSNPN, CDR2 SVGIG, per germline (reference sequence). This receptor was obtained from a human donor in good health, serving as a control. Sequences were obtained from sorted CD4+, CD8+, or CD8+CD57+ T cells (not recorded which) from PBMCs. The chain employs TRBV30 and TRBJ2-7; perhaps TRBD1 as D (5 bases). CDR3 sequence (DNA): TGTGCCTGGAGTGAGGGGCAAGGGGCGGACGAGCAGTACTTC. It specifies CAWSEGQGADEQYF.